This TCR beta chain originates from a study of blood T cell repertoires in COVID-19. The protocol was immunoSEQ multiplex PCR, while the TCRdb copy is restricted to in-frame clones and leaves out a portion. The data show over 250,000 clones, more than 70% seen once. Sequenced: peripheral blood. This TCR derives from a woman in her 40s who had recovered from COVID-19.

CDR3 residues: CASSEGPGQQETQYF. The DNA of the CDR3 is TGTGCCAGCAGCGAAGGACCGGGACAACAAGAGACCCAGTACTTC. This chain joins TRBV7-3 and TRBJ2-5; TRBD1 might be the D (6 bases). The CDR3 extends over 15 amino acids. V was shortened by 5 bases and J by 2 bases, with 15 bases between the two germline ends. The germline V gene has CDR1 SGHTA and CDR2 FQGTGA.